These 9 T cell receptor beta chains share one sample of origin, sequenced in a study of shared clonotypes between healthy human individuals. The protocol was immunoSEQ multiplex PCR, while the TCRdb copy is restricted to in-frame clones and leaves out a portion. The table shows roughly 2,300,000 clones, with roughly 92% occurring only once. The sample consisted of naive CD4+ T cells from PBMCs. The subset was: CD45RA+ positively selected. The receptors stem from a young man in good health. Some clones in this sample may be carry-over from other donors' samples.

V and J are TRBV5-1 and TRBJ2-5; 9 bases are a match to TRBD2. Germline V gene data show CDR1 as SGHRS and CDR2 as YFSETQ. The CDR3 length is 16 residues. The junction had 12 bases not matched to a gene; V was cut back by 4 bases and J by 5 bases. The CDR3 DNA reads as TGCGCCAGCAGCGCAGGGGCGGGAGGGATGGAGGAGACCCAGTACTTC. Its protein product is CASSAGAGGMEETQYF.

This sequence joins TRBV5-4 and TRBJ2-2; no definite D call. Looked up from germline, CDR1 is SGHNT and CDR2 is YYREEE (reference sequence). V was cut by 5 bases and J by 3 bases, with 17 bases left in between. This CDR3 is built from 16 residues. The CDR3: CASSPTAHRYTGELFF. In DNA, the CDR3 is TGTGCCAGCAGTCCTACGGCCCACCGGTACACCGGGGAGCTGTTTTTT.

V is TRBV5-1 and J is TRBJ1-1, with no clear D. CDR3 length: 13 residues. Trimming shortened V by 2 bases and J by 1 base, and 6 bases separated the two germline ends. Germline-derived CDR1 and CDR2 are SGHRS and YFSETQ. In DNA form, the CDR3 reads TGCGCCAGCAGCTTTTTTGGGAACACTGAAGCTTTCTTT. It translates to CASSFFGNTEAFF.

The chain joins TRBV15 to TRBJ2-1, with D tentatively TRBD1 (6 bases). The CDR3 consists of 15 residues. The germline V gene has CDR1 LNHNV and CDR2 YYDKDF (reference sequence). V was shortened by 1 base and J by 6 bases, with 13 bases between the two germline ends. The CDR3 nucleotides read TGTGCCACCAGCAGAGGAGGCGGCAGGGGCAATGAGCAGTTCTTC. This sequence encodes CATSRGGGRGNEQFF.

As concerns this clone: The identical CDR3 is also encoded by other nucleotide sequences in the sample. V and J are TRBV9 and TRBJ1-2; TRBD1 aligns across 7 bases. V was pared by 0 bases and J by 5 bases, with 4 bases of the junction left unmatched. Looked up from germline, CDR1 is SGDLS and CDR2 is YYNGEE. CDR3 length: 14 residues. In DNA, the CDR3 is TGTGCCAGCAGCGTAGAGGGCAGGGGGTATGGCTACACCTTC. Amino acids: CASSVEGRGYGYTF.

The chain is built from TRBV6-5 and TRBJ2-7; 7 nucleotides agree with TRBD1. Trimming took 5 bases from V and 3 from J; bases not matched to a gene: 10. The CDR3 sequence is 15 residues long. From germline, CDR1 is MNHEY and CDR2 SVGAGI. The CDR3 loop is CASSLTGQSVYEQYF. The CDR3 DNA follows: TGTGCCAGCAGTCTGACAGGGCAATCTGTCTACGAGCAGTACTTC.

The chain is built from TRBV7-9 and TRBJ1-2, with D uncertain. Deletions cut 5 bases from V and 8 bases from J, with 12 bases between. The CDR3 totals 12 residues. The V gene's germline CDR1 is SEHNR and CDR2 FQNEAQ (reference sequence). The CDR3 spells CASSRRLYGYTF. The CDR3 coding sequence is TGTGCCAGCAGCCGAAGATTATACGGCTACACCTTC.

The chain combines TRBV5-3 with TRBJ2-7; D may match TRBD1 or TRBD2 (5 bases each). TRBV5-3 is an ORF for which the function is uncertain. This CDR3 has 14 residues. V lost 3 bases to trimming and J lost 2 bases, with 12 bases between them. The CDR3 protein is CARSSGTATYEQYF. CDR3 coding DNA: TGTGCCAGAAGCTCCGGGACGGCTACCTACGAGCAGTACTTC.

The chain carries TRBV7-9 and TRBJ2-1; 7 bases align to TRBD2. Trimming cost V 4 bases and J 8 bases; bases outside gene matches: 17. CDR3 length: 17 residues. CDR1 and CDR2 (germline): SEHNR, FQNEAQ (reference sequence). The CDR3: CASSSWAGVEMSDEQFF. Written as DNA, the CDR3 is TGTGCCAGCAGCTCCTGGGCGGGAGTAGAAATGTCCGATGAGCAGTTCTTC.